This T cell receptor (beta chain) was retrieved from a study of technical replicates of blood from a few donors. The germline V gene encodes CDR1 WNHNN and CDR2 SYGVQD (reference sequence). The V end lost 8 bases, the J end lost 2 bases, and 18 bases lay between the germline ends. CDR3 size: 15 residues. Sequencing was performed with immunoSEQ multiplex PCR; in TCRdb, only in-frame clones are kept and a portion is missing. The repertoire includes 80,000 to 95,000 clones, roughly 94% of them detected once, and around 0.27% sits in the top ten. Input material: T cells isolated from PBMCs. The rearrangement joins TRBV10-1 to TRBJ1-1; weak D call: TRBD1 (6 bases). This TCR was sampled from a human donor in good health. This chain's CDR3 is CASRGRGADNTEAFF. As DNA, the CDR3 is TGCGCCAGCCGCGGCCGGGGGGCGGATAACACTGAAGCTTTCTTT.